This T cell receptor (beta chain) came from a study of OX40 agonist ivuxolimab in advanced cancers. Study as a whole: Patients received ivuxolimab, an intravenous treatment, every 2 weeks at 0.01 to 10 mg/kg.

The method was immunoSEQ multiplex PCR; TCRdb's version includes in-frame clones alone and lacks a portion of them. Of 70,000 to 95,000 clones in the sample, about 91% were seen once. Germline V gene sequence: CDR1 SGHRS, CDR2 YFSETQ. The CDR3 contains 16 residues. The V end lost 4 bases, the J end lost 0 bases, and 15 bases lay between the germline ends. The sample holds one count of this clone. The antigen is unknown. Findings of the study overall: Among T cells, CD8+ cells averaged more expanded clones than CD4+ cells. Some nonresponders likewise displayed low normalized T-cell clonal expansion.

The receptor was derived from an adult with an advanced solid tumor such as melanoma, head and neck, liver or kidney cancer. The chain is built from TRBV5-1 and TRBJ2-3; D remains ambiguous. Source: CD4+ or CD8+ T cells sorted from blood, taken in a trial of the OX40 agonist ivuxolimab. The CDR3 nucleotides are TGCGCCAGCAGCACCGATCACGCGGTTAGCACAGATACGCAGTATTTT. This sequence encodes CASSTDHAVSTDTQYF. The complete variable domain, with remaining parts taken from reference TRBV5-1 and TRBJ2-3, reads KAGVTQTPRYLIKTRGQQVTLSCSPISGHRSVSWYQQTPGQGLQFLFEYFSETQRNKGNFPGRFSGRQFSNSRSEMNVSTLELGDSALYLCASSTDHAVSTDTQYFGPGTRLTVL.